The 20 T cell receptor beta chains in this list originate from one sample, sequenced in a study of CD8+ T cells in alopecia areata. Sequencing templates came from extracted RNA that was reverse transcribed into cDNA. Produced via immunoSEQ multiplex PCR; TCRdb's table is partial and in-frame only. The sample shows 150,000 to 200,000 clones, approximately 57% of them seen only once. The sample's treatment: oral pan-JAK inhibitor, 5-10 mg twice daily. This specimen consisted of CD4+ T cells sorted from blood, obtained at week 24, from a patient treated with tofacitinib. All receptors derive from a human donor with alopecia areata.

The rearrangement uses TRBV30 and TRBJ2-2; TRBD1 or TRBD2 may be the D gene (5 bases each). Germline values: CDR1 GTSNPN, CDR2 SVGIG (reference sequence). Trimming removed 4 bases at V and 4 bases at J, with 19 bases between. This CDR3 has 16 residues. CDR3 sequence reads: CAWKWDRGTGTGELFF. Here the CDR3 DNA reads TGTGCCTGGAAGTGGGACCGGGGTACAGGCACCGGGGAGCTGTTTTTT.

The chain carries TRBV6-1 and TRBJ2-3; 12 nucleotides align to TRBD2. The CDR3 is 17 residues long. J gave up 2 bases and V 4 bases, and 7 bases lay outside the gene matches. Germline loops: CDR1 MNHNS, CDR2 SASEGT. CDR3 region: CASSAIRLAGDTDTQYF. Here the CDR3 DNA reads TGTGCCAGCAGTGCAATCAGACTAGCGGGGGACACAGATACGCAGTATTTT.

The rearrangement links TRBV2 to TRBJ2-5; weak D call: TRBD1 (6 bases). CDR3 size: 14 residues. Germline CDR1 reads SNHLY; CDR2 reads FYNNEI. V lost 10 bases to trimming and J lost 3 bases, with 18 bases between them. Here the CDR3 DNA reads TGTGCCACCCTCTGGCCCCCAGGGGAAGAGACCCAGTACTTC. Encoded protein: CATLWPPGEETQYF.

This clone was picked up a small number of times. The chain couples TRBV5-4 to TRBJ1-5, with 9 bases matching TRBD1. The CDR3 is 14 residues long. The V gene's germline CDR1 is SGHNT and CDR2 YYREEE (reference sequence). The V segment lost 4 bases and the J segment 6 bases; nucleotides outside the gene matches: 5. CDR3 sequence reads: CASSGGQGRQPQHF. The CDR3 DNA reads as TGTGCCAGCAGCGGGGGACAGGGACGTCAGCCCCAGCATTTT. The variable domain in full, completed from reference TRBV5-4 and TRBJ1-5, reads ETGVTQSPTHLIKTRGQQVTLRCSSQSGHNTVSWYQQALGQGPQFIFQYYREEENGRGNFPPRFSGLQFPNYSSELNVNALELDDSALYLCASSGGQGRQPQHFGDGTRLSIL.

The chain combines TRBV7-9 with TRBJ1-5, with 9 positions matching TRBD1. This CDR3 has 16 residues. Trimming at V came to 1 base and at J to 4 bases, leaving 5 bases not matched to a gene. Germline CDR1 reads SEHNR; CDR2 reads FQNEAQ (reference sequence). The CDR3 protein is CASSLDPGQGNQPQHF. The CDR3 region has the DNA TGTGCCAGCAGCTTAGACCCGGGACAGGGTAATCAGCCCCAGCATTTT.

This clone has a handful of counts. The same CDR3 can be traced to other DNA sequences in this sample. The rearrangement joins TRBV19 to TRBJ2-5; D uncertain. The CDR3 totals 11 residues. Looked up from germline, CDR1 is LNHDA and CDR2 is SQIVND (reference sequence). Trimming cost V 2 bases and J 2 bases, with 0 bases left between them. CDR3 protein: CASSIQETQYF. CDR3 bases: TGTGCCAGTAGTATACAAGAGACCCAGTACTTC.

This clone was counted only a few times. V and J are TRBV29-1 and TRBJ2-1, with D perhaps TRBD1 (5 bases). Per germline, CDR1 SQVTM and CDR2 ANQGSEA. The CDR3 is 12 residues long. V dropped 8 bases and J dropped 5 bases, with 13 bases sitting between them. CDR3 nucleotides: TGCAGCCTCAATCAGGGCCACAATGAGCAGTTCTTC. This gives the protein CSLNQGHNEQFF.

The chain employs TRBV29-1 and TRBJ1-1; weak D call: TRBD1 (5 bases). Germline V gene lookup returns CDR1 SQVTM and CDR2 ANQGSEA. The CDR3 sequence is 16 residues long. The V end lost 8 bases, the J end lost 2 bases, and 24 bases lay between the germline ends. For the CDR3, the DNA is TGCAGCTGCCCCGGAGGGGCGGGAGGAGTAAACACTGAAGCTTTCTTT. Protein sequence: CSCPGGAGGVNTEAFF.

The chain couples TRBV4-3 to TRBJ1-1, with D perhaps TRBD1 (6 bases). Germline V gene sequence: CDR1 LGHNA, CDR2 YSLEER. Trimming cost V 1 base and J 11 bases, with 14 bases left between them. There are 13 residues in the CDR3. The CDR3 bases are TGCGCCAGCAGCCAAGTCGGGGGGCTAGGGGCTTTCTTT. Encoded protein: CASSQVGGLGAFF.

This rearrangement joins TRBV9 to TRBJ2-3, with D unclear. Germline loops: CDR1 SGDLS, CDR2 YYNGEE. Trimming shortened V by 0 bases and J by 4 bases, and 9 bases separated the two germline ends. CDR3 size: 14 residues. For the CDR3, the DNA is TGTGCCAGCAGCGTAGGGTTCCTCCCAGATACGCAGTATTTT. Translated: CASSVGFLPDTQYF.

V gene TRBV7-2 combines with J gene TRBJ2-5, with 10 bases matching TRBD2. The trim removed 2 bases at V and 4 bases at J, leaving 4 bases unmatched. The CDR3 spans 15 residues. The V gene's germline CDR1 is SGHTA and CDR2 FQGNSA. The chain's CDR3 is CASSLIASGGETQYF. The CDR3 bases are TGTGCCAGCAGCTTAATAGCTAGCGGGGGAGAGACCCAGTACTTC.

This chain uses TRBV29-1 with TRBJ2-1; TRBD1 might be the D (5 bases). The CDR3 extends over 14 amino acids. Deletions cut 7 bases from V and 3 bases from J, with 16 bases between. Germline-derived CDR1 and CDR2 are SQVTM and ANQGSEA. The CDR3 sequence is CSAQDTLGYNEQFF. The CDR3 DNA reads TGCAGCGCCCAGGACACTCTCGGCTACAATGAGCAGTTCTTC.

The CDR3 reads CASSSTGVGTEAFF. The CDR3 nucleotides are TGTGCCAGCAGCTCAACAGGGGTGGGCACTGAAGCTTTCTTT. J is TRBJ1-1 and V is TRBV7-2; 7 bases line up with TRBD1. Germline V CDR1 and CDR2: SGHTA, FQGNSA. CDR3 length equals 14 residues. The J segment lost 4 bases and the V segment lost 4 bases, leaving 6 bases of the junction unmatched.

The chain recombines TRBV29-1 with TRBJ2-7; TRBD2 might be the D (6 bases). Trimming took off 6 bases at V and 0 bases at J, with 12 bases between the two ends. CDR3 size: 13 residues. Germline assignment: CDR1 SQVTM and CDR2 ANQGSEA. DNA of the CDR3: TGCAGCGTCTCCGGGACTCCCTCCTACGAGCAGTACTTC. It specifies CSVSGTPSYEQYF.

This clone has a single count. The genes are TRBV5-6 and TRBJ1-2, with unresolved D. Trimming removed 1 base at V and 2 bases at J, with 6 bases between. The germline CDR1 and CDR2 sequences are SGHDT and YYEEEE. The CDR3 runs 13 residues. CDR3 in amino acids: CASSLRGNYGYTF. In DNA form, the CDR3 reads TGTGCCAGCAGCTTGAGAGGGAACTATGGCTACACCTTC.

Notes on this clone: At the DNA level, this CDR3 is encoded by other sequences in the same sample as well. This chain connects TRBV29-1 to TRBJ1-2, with D unresolved. V was clipped by 4 bases and J by 4 bases, with 10 bases between them. Germline V CDR1 and CDR2: SQVTM, ANQGSEA. The CDR3 covers 12 residues. This CDR3 reads CSVGEVGYGYTF. The CDR3 bases are TGCAGCGTTGGGGAGGTGGGCTATGGCTACACCTTC. The full variable domain, with the rest looked up from reference TRBV29-1 and TRBJ1-2, is SAVISQKPSRDICQRGTSLTIQCQVDSQVTMMFWYRQQPGQSLTLIATANQGSEATYESGFVIDKFPISRPNLTFSTLTVSNMSPEDSSIYLCSVGEVGYGYTFGSGTRLTVV.

The table lists this clone with a few counts. CDR3 DNA: TGTGCCAGTAGGGGAGGCTCTGGGGCCAACGTCCTGACTTTC. Its translation is CASRGGSGANVLTF. The V gene is TRBV19, the J gene TRBJ2-6; weak D call: TRBD2 (6 bases). The CDR3 runs to 14 residues. Germline CDR1 and CDR2: LNHDA and SQIVND (reference sequence). The ends were cut back, 6 bases at V and 0 bases at J, with 6 bases in the middle.

The chain employs TRBV4-1 and TRBJ1-6; 7 nucleotides line up with TRBD1. After removal of 0 bases from V and 10 bases from J, the junction contained 18 bases not matched to a gene. This CDR3 is 19 amino acids long. CDR1 is MGHRA and CDR2 is YSYEKL in the germline V gene. The CDR3 here is CASSQDWSTGQGVFSPLHF. For the CDR3, the DNA is TGCGCCAGCAGCCAAGATTGGAGTACGGGGCAGGGGGTATTCTCACCCCTCCACTTT.

V and J are TRBV30 and TRBJ1-5; TRBD1 is a possible D gene (5 bases). The germline V and J ends were trimmed by 2 bases and 3 bases, with 11 bases remaining between them. There are 14 residues in the CDR3. Germline V gene sequence: CDR1 GTSNPN, CDR2 SVGIG (reference sequence). Here the CDR3 reads CAWSRDGLNQPQHF. The CDR3 nucleotides read TGTGCCTGGAGTAGGGACGGCCTCAATCAGCCCCAGCATTTT.

The gene calls are TRBV2 and TRBJ2-6; perhaps TRBD2 as D (6 bases). Germline loops: CDR1 SNHLY, CDR2 FYNNEI. V was pared by 6 bases and J by 2 bases, with 8 bases between. The CDR3 spans 14 residues. CDR3 sequence reads: CASSREAGANVLTF. The CDR3 DNA is TGTGCCAGCAGCAGGGAGGCTGGGGCCAACGTCCTGACTTTC.